This TCR beta chain comes out of a study of Graves' ophthalmopathy and Graves' hyperthyroidism. Study as a whole: Peripheral blood was obtained at first diagnosis, ahead of any treatment.

PBMCs were isolated from an approximately 9.4 ml sample of fresh peripheral blood. This clonotype was seen at least ten times. The authors amplified TCR beta CDR3 regions from RNA transcripts. After a first-round RT-PCR with HTBI primers, a second-round multiplex PCR was run. TCRdb used MiXCR to reprocess the multiplex PCR reads, holding one entry per CDR3 protein. Of approximately 410,000 distinct CDR3 sequences in the sample, roughly 14% are singletons; the top ten hold roughly 7%. Trimming removed 3 bases from V and 1 base from J, with 7 bases in between. This CDR3 spans 13 amino acids. CDR1 is SGHVS and CDR2 is FQNEAQ in the germline V gene.

Material: peripheral blood. The chain combines TRBV7-8 with TRBJ2-7; possibly TRBD1 for D (5 bases). The TCR comes from a woman between 18 and 30 years old with stable Graves' hyperthyroidism. The CDR3 coding sequence is TGTGCCAGCAGCTTGAGACAGTCCTACGAGCAGTACTTC. This encodes CASSLRQSYEQYF.